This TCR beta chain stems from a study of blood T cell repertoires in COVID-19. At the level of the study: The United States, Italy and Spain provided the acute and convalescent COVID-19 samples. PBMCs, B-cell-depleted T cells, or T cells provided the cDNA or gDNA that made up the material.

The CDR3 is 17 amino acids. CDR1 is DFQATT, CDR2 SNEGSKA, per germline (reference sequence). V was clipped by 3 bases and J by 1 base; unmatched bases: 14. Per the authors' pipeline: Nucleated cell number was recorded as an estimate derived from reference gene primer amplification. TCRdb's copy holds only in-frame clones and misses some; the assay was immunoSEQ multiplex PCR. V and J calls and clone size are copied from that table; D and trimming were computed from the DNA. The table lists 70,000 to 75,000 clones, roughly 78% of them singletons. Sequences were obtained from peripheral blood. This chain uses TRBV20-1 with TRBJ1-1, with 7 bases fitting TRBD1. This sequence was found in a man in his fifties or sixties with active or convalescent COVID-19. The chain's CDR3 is CSASPGTRGPRNTEAFF. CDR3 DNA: TGCAGTGCTAGTCCTGGTACTAGGGGGCCGCGGAACACTGAAGCTTTCTTT.